This is a list of T cell receptor beta chains from one sample in a study of cytomegalovirus exposure and HLA in healthy donors. This table comes from immunoSEQ multiplex PCR, and its TCRdb copy is limited to in-frame clones, with some not included. The sample lists 59,000 or so clones, 75% to 90% occurring once. The sequenced material came from PBMCs. The receptors here all came from a woman between 18 and 30 years old in good health and CMV-seronegative. Both conserved end residues are part of each CDR3. A D gene is named only where the DNA matches it firmly. Size is stated for part of the rows, as once, few or many counts, or as a class when the clone is expanded.

D: NA; length: 13; V: TRBV11-2; size: NA; J: TRBJ2-1; DNA: TGTGCCAGCAGCTTAGATCTGCGGGATGAGCAGTTCTTC; CDR3: CASSLDLRDEQFF
D: NA; length: 13; V: TRBV14; size: NA; J: TRBJ1-2; DNA: TGTGCCAGCAGCCATTTTATCAACTATGGCTACACCTTC; CDR3: CASSHFINYGYTF
D: TRBD1; length: 14; V: TRBV6-1; size: few; J: TRBJ1-6; DNA: TGTGCCAGCAGTGGCAGACAGGGACATTCACCCCTCCACTTT; CDR3: CASSGRQGHSPLHF
D: NA; length: 15; V: TRBV6-5; size: NA; J: TRBJ2-7; DNA: TGTGCCAGCAGTCCAGGGTCACAGGGTAAGGACGAGCAGTACTTC; CDR3: CASSPGSQGKDEQYF
D: NA; length: 16; V: TRBV9; size: NA; J: TRBJ2-5; DNA: TGTGCCAGCAGTCGTAGCTTAGGACAACGGGGGGAGACCCAGTACTTC; CDR3: CASSRSLGQRGETQYF
D: TRBD1; length: 14; V: TRBV28; size: NA; J: TRBJ2-4; DNA: TGTGCCAGCATTACAGGGGGCGCCCCGGACATTCAGTACTTC; CDR3: CASITGGAPDIQYF
D: TRBD1; length: 15; V: TRBV6-1; size: NA; J: TRBJ1-5; DNA: TGTGCCAGCAGTGAATGGGGACAGGGGAATCAGCCCCAGCATTTT; CDR3: CASSEWGQGNQPQHF
D: NA; length: 13; V: TRBV5-5; size: NA; J: TRBJ1-1; DNA: TGTGCCAGCAGCGTGACAGCTCGCGCTGAAGCTTTCTTT; CDR3: CASSVTARAEAFF
D: TRBD1; length: 12; V: TRBV6-6; size: NA; J: TRBJ2-7; DNA: TGTGCCAGCGGGGACAGGGGGTATAAGCAGTACTTC; CDR3: CASGDRGYKQYF
D: TRBD1; length: 15; V: TRBV29-1; size: NA; J: TRBJ2-6; DNA: TGCAGCGCTTCAGGGGGAAGGACCGGGGCCAACGTCCTGACTTTC; CDR3: CSASGGRTGANVLTF
D: NA; length: 15; V: TRBV7-8; size: NA; J: TRBJ1-2; DNA: TGTGCCAGCAGCGAAAGCGAGACGGCTGGGTATGGCTACACCTTC; CDR3: CASSESETAGYGYTF
D: NA; length: 13; V: TRBV13; size: NA; J: TRBJ2-4; DNA: TGTGCCAGCAGCTTGGCGGGGAAGGCCATTCAGTACTTC; CDR3: CASSLAGKAIQYF
D: TRBD1; length: 13; V: TRBV6-5; size: NA; J: TRBJ1-6; DNA: TGTGCCAGTAACAGGGGTCGTGATTCACCCCTCCACTTT; CDR3: CASNRGRDSPLHF
D: NA; length: 16; V: TRBV6-1; size: NA; J: TRBJ1-2; DNA: TGTGCCAGCAGTGACCCCGGACAGTCTCCTAACTATGGCTACACCTTC; CDR3: CASSDPGQSPNYGYTF
D: NA; length: 13; V: TRBV27; size: NA; J: TRBJ2-1; DNA: TGTGCCAGCAGTTCCGGGTCGCACAATGAGCAGTTCTTC; CDR3: CASSSGSHNEQFF
D: NA; length: 17; V: TRBV7-9; size: NA; J: TRBJ2-2; DNA: TGTGCCAGCAGCTTAGGCCCGAGGTGGGGCCCGATCCGGGAGCTGTTTTTT; CDR3: CASSLGPRWGPIRELFF
D: NA; length: 16; V: TRBV2; size: NA; J: TRBJ1-3; DNA: TGTGCCAGCAGACCGGGGTCGCCTCTTGCTGGAAACACCATATATTTT; CDR3: CASRPGSPLAGNTIYF
D: NA; length: 14; V: TRBV7-2; size: NA; J: TRBJ1-2; DNA: TGTGCCAGCAGCTTACGGGAGACAGAATATGGCTACACCTTC; CDR3: CASSLRETEYGYTF
D: NA; length: 15; V: TRBV7-9; size: NA; J: TRBJ2-7; DNA: TGTGCCAGCAGCTTCAATGCGCCACAGTTCTACGAGCAGTACTTC; CDR3: CASSFNAPQFYEQYF
D: NA; length: 15; V: TRBV29-1; size: NA; J: TRBJ2-6; DNA: TGCAGCGTGTTAGGGGCAGACTCTGGGGCCAACGTCCTGACTTTC; CDR3: CSVLGADSGANVLTF
D: TRBD1; length: 15; V: TRBV2; size: NA; J: TRBJ1-5; DNA: TGTGCCAGCAGTGAAGAGGCAGGGGGAGGTCAGCCCCAGCATTTT; CDR3: CASSEEAGGGQPQHF
D: NA; length: 11; V: TRBV30; size: NA; J: TRBJ2-7; DNA: TGTGCCTTTTACAGGGACTACGAGCAGTACTTC; CDR3: CAFYRDYEQYF
D: NA; length: 12; V: TRBV2; size: NA; J: TRBJ1-5; DNA: TGTGCCAGCAGGGGCCTGGATCAGCCCCAGCATTTT; CDR3: CASRGLDQPQHF
D: TRBD1; length: 14; V: TRBV19; size: NA; J: TRBJ2-7; DNA: TGTGCCAGTAGTATAGGACAGGGAATGAGCGAGCAGTACTTC; CDR3: CASSIGQGMSEQYF
D: TRBD1; length: 15; V: TRBV5-1; size: NA; J: TRBJ2-5; DNA: TGCGCCAGCAGCTCAACTACGGGACAGCAAGAGACCCAGTACTTC; CDR3: CASSSTTGQQETQYF
D: NA; length: 20; V: TRBV7-7; size: NA; J: TRBJ1-2; DNA: TGTGCTAGCAGCTTAGAAAGGGTCAGGTGGGCCGAGCCCAGGGCCTATGGCTACACCTTC; CDR3: CASSLERVRWAEPRAYGYTF
D: TRBD1; length: 14; V: TRBV19; size: NA; J: TRBJ2-7; DNA: TGTGCCAGTAGTCCCGGGACAGGGACCTACGAGCAGTACTTC; CDR3: CASSPGTGTYEQYF
D: NA; length: 15; V: TRBV6-1; size: NA; J: TRBJ2-3; DNA: TGTGCCAGCAGTGAACCCGGACTGAGCACAGATACGCAGTATTTT; CDR3: CASSEPGLSTDTQYF
D: TRBD2; length: 15; V: TRBV28; size: NA; J: TRBJ2-3; DNA: TGTGCCAGCAGTCCCGCCCTAGCGGGAGCGCCGAGATTGTATTTT; CDR3: CASSPALAGAPRLYF
D: TRBD2; length: 16; V: TRBV9; size: NA; J: TRBJ2-3; DNA: TGTGCCAGCAGCGTAGGACTAGCGGGTAAGGCAGATACGCAGTATTTT; CDR3: CASSVGLAGKADTQYF
D: TRBD1; length: 14; V: TRBV2; size: NA; J: TRBJ1-6; DNA: TGTGCCAGCTCCGTTAAGACAGGGGACTCACCCCTCCACTTT; CDR3: CASSVKTGDSPLHF
D: NA; length: 15; V: TRBV6-6; size: NA; J: TRBJ1-2; DNA: TGTGCCAGCAGCCCCGAGGGGCTCGGGAGGGGAGGCTACACCTTC; CDR3: CASSPEGLGRGGYTF
D: TRBD1; length: 16; V: TRBV7-9; size: NA; J: TRBJ1-4; DNA: TGTGCCAGCAGCCTCCTGACAGGGGGCGCAAAGGAAAAACTGTTTTTT; CDR3: CASSLLTGGAKEKLFF
D: NA; length: 12; V: TRBV19; size: NA; J: TRBJ2-6; DNA: TGTGCCAGTGACACTGGGGCCAACGTCCTGACTTTC; CDR3: CASDTGANVLTF
D: TRBD2; length: 16; V: TRBV6-6; size: NA; J: TRBJ2-1; DNA: TGTGCCAGCAGCTCGGGACTAGCGGGAAACTACAATGAGCAGTTCTTC; CDR3: CASSSGLAGNYNEQFF
D: NA; length: 15; V: TRBV29-1; size: NA; J: TRBJ1-3; DNA: TGCAGCGCCTATGACAGAACCATCTCTGGAAACACCATATATTTT; CDR3: CSAYDRTISGNTIYF
D: NA; length: 13; V: TRBV2; size: NA; J: TRBJ2-1; DNA: TGTGCCAGCAACCGGGTCCTCGGCAATGAGCAGTTCTTC; CDR3: CASNRVLGNEQFF
D: TRBD2; length: 16; V: TRBV9; size: NA; J: TRBJ2-3; DNA: TGTGCCAGCAGCGTAGAGGGACTAGCGGGGGCAGATACGCAGTATTTT; CDR3: CASSVEGLAGADTQYF
D: TRBD2; length: 15; V: TRBV5-4; size: NA; J: TRBJ2-1; DNA: TGTGCCAGCAGCCCTGGACTAGCGGGAGAAACTGAGCAGTTCTTC; CDR3: CASSPGLAGETEQFF
D: TRBD1; length: 14; V: TRBV2; size: NA; J: TRBJ2-5; DNA: TGTGCCAGCAGTGAAGACAGGGGTGGCGAGACCCAGTACTTC; CDR3: CASSEDRGGETQYF